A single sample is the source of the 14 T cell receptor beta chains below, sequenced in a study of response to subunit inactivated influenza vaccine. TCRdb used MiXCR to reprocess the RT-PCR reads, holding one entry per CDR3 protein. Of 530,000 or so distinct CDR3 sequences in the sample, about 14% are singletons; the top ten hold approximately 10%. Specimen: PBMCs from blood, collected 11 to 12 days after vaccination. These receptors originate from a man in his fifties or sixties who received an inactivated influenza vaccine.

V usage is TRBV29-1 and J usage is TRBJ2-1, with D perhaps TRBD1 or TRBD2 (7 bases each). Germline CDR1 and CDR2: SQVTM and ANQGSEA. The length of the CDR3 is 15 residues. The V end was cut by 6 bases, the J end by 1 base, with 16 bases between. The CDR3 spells CSVGGRLASYNEQFF. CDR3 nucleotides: TGCAGCGTAGGGGGCAGACTAGCTTCCTACAATGAGCAGTTCTTC.

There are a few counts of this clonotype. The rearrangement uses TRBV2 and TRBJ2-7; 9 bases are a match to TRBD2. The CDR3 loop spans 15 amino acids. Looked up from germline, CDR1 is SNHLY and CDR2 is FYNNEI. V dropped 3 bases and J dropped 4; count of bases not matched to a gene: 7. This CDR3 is CASSDRRTSVYEQYF. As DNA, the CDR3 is TGTGCCAGCAGTGATCGAAGGACTAGCGTTTACGAGCAGTACTTC.

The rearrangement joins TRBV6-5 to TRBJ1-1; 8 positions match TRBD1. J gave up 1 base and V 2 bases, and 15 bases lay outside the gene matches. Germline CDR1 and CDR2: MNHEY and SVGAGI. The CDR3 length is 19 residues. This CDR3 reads CASSYPTGVSSLRNTEAFF. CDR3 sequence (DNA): TGTGCCAGCAGTTACCCGACAGGGGTCTCTTCTCTGAGGAACACTGAAGCTTTCTTT.

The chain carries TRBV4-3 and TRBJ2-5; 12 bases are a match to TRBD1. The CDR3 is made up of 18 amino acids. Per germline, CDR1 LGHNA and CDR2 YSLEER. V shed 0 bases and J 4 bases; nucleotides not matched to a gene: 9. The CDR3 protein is CASSQDWQGDRGLETQYF. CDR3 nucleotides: TGCGCCAGCAGCCAAGATTGGCAGGGGGACAGGGGGCTAGAGACCCAGTACTTC.

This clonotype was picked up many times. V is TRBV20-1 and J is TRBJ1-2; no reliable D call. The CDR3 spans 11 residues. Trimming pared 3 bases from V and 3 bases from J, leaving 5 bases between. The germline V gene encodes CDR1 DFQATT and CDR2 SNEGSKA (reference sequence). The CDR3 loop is CSASSDYGYTF. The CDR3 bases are TGCAGTGCTAGTAGTGACTATGGCTACACCTTC.

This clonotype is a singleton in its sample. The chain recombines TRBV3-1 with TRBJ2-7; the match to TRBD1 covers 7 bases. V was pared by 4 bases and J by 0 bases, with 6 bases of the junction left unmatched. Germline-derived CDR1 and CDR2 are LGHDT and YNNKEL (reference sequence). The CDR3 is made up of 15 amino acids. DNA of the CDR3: TGTGCCAGCAGCCCGACAGGGTCCTTCTCCTACGAGCAGTACTTC. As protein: CASSPTGSFSYEQYF.

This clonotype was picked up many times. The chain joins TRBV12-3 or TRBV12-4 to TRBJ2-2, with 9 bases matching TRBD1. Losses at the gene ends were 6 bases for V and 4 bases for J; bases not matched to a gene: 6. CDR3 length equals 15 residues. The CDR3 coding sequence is TGTGCCAGCAGGCCCGGGACAGGGACCACCGGGGAGCTGTTTTTT. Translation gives CASRPGTGTTGELFF.

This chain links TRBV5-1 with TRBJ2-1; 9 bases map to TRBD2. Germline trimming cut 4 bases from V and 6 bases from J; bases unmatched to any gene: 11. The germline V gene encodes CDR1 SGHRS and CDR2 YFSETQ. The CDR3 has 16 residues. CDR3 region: CASSPSNAGGSNEQFF. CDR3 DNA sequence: TGCGCCAGCAGCCCCTCCAATGCGGGAGGGAGCAATGAGCAGTTCTTC. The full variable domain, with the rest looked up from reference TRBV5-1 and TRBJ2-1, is KAGVTQTPRYLIKTRGQQVTLSCSPISGHRSVSWYQQTPGQGLQFLFEYFSETQRNKGNFPGRFSGRQFSNSRSEMNVSTLELGDSALYLCASSPSNAGGSNEQFFGPGTRLTVL.

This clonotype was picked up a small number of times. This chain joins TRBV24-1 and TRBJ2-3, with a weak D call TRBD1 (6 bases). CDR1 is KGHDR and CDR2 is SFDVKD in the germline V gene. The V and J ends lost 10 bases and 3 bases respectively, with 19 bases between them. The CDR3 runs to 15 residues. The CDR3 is CATATGTIGTDTQYF. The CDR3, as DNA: TGTGCCACAGCAACCGGGACAATTGGAACAGATACGCAGTATTTT.

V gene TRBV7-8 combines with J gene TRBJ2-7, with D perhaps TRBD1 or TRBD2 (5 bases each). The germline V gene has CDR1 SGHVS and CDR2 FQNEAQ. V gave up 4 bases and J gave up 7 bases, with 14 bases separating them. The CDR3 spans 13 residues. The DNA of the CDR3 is TGTGCCAGCAGCTATCGGGGCGCCAGGGAGCAGTACTTC. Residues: CASSYRGAREQYF.

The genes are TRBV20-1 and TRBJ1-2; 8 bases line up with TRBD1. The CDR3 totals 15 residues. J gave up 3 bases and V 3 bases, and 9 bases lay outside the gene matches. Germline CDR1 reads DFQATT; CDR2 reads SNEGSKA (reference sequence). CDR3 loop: CSASGQGGIDYGYTF. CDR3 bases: TGCAGTGCTAGCGGACAGGGAGGAATAGACTATGGCTACACCTTC.

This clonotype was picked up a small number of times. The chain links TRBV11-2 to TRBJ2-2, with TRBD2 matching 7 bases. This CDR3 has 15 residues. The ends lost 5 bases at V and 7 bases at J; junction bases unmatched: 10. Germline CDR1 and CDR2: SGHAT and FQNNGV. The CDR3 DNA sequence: TGTGCCAGCAGCCGCCGAGGTGCGGGAGACGGGGAGCTGTTTTTT. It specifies CASSRRGAGDGELFF.

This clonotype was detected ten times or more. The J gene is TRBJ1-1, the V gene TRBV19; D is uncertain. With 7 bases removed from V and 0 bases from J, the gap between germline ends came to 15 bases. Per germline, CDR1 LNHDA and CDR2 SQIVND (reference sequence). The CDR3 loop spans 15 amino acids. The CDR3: CASTPSRILNTEAFF. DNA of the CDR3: TGTGCCAGTACCCCGAGCAGAATATTGAACACTGAAGCTTTCTTT.

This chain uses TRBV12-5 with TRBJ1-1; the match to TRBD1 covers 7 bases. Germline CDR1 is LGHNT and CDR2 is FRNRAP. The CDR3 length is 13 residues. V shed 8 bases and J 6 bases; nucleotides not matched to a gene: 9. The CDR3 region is CASKGASPSEAFF. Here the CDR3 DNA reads TGTGCTAGTAAGGGGGCGTCCCCCTCTGAAGCTTTCTTT.